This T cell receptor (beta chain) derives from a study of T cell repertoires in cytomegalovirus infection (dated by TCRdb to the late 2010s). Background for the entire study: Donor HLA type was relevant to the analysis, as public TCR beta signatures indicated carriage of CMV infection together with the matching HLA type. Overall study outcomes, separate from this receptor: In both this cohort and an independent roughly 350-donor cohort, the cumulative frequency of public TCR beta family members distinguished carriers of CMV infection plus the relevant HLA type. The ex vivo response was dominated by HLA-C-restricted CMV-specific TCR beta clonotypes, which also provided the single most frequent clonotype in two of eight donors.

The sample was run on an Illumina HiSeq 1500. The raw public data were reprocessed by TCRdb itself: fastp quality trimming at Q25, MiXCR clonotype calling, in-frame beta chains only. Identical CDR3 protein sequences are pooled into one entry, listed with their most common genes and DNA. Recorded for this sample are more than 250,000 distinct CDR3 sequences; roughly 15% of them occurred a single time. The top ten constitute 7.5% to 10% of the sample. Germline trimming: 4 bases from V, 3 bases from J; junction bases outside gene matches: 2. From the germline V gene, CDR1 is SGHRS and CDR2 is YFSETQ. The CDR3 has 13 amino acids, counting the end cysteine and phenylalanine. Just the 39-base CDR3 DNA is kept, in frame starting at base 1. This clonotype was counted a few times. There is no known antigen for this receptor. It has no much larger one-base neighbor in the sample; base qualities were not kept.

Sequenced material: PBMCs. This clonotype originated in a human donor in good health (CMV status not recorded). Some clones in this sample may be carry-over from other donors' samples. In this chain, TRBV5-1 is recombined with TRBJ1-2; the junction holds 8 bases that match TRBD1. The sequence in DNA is TGCGCCAGCAGCGTGGACAGGGACTATGGCTACACCTTC. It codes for CASSVDRDYGYTF.